The subject of this entry is one TCR beta chain. Its antigen is not known. This entry is derived from a study of beta chain features in type 1 diabetes. Whole-study findings and limits: In all four CD4+ subsets, TCRB CDR3 length was significantly, moderately reduced in type 1 diabetes. Comparison showed that naive, central memory and Treg TCRB repertoires appeared more similar among patients than among healthy donors. Whether TCRB rearrangement is influenced by HLA type was left unresolved in this analysis.

The investigators reverse transcribed all of the isolated RNA, so they sequenced expressed TCRB transcripts. The average read count of naive, central memory and regulatory T cell samples was a few million. Sequenced by immunoSEQ multiplex PCR; TCRdb stores in-frame clones only, minus some. The sample lists just over 600,000 clones, roughly 15% occurring once. There are 13 residues in the CDR3. V lost 5 bases and J 9 bases, leaving 17 bases between the germline ends. Germline V gene data show CDR1 as ENHRY and CDR2 as SYGVKD. The sample comprised naive CD4+ T cells from blood. The TCR was taken from a man younger than 35 in good health. The chain links TRBV10-3 to TRBJ2-7, with a weak D call TRBD1 (5 bases). The CDR3, as DNA: TGTGCCATCAGTACCGACAGCCTCACTGGGCAGTACTTC. It is translated as CAISTDSLTGQYF.